This T cell receptor beta chain was identified in a study of blood T cell repertoires in COVID-19. How the authors handled the data: Estimated nucleated cell counts came from reference gene primer amplification. The table came from immunoSEQ multiplex PCR; TCRdb's copy has only in-frame clones and leaves some out. The V and J calls and clone size come from that table; D and trimming were worked out from the DNA. The sample has 150,000 to 200,000 clones, roughly nine tenths seen once; the top ten hold roughly 2.2%. This sequence originates from a man between 70 and 80 years old with active or convalescent COVID-19. Sequenced sample: peripheral blood.

CDR3 amino acids: CASSTGSAALDEQYF. The CDR3 bases are TGTGCCAGCAGCACGGGGAGTGCCGCCCTAGACGAGCAGTACTTC. The rearrangement uses TRBV7-9 and TRBJ2-7; D may be TRBD2 (5 bases). V lost 5 bases and J lost 5, with 19 bases in between. The CDR3 is made up of 15 amino acids. Germline values: CDR1 SEHNR, CDR2 FQNEAQ (reference sequence).